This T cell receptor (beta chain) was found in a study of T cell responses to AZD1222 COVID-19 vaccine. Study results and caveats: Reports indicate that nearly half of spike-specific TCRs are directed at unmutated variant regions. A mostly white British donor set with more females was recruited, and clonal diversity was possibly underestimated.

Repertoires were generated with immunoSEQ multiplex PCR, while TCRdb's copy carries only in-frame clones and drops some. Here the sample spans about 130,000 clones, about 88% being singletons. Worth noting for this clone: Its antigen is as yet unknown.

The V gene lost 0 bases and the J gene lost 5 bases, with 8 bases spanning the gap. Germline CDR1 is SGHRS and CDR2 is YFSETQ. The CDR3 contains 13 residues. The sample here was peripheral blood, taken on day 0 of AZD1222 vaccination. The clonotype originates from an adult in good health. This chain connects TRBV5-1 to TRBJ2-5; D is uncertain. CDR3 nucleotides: TGCGCCAGCAGCTTGGGGGTGGCTGAGACCCAGTACTTC. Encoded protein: CASSLGVAETQYF.